This record concerns one T cell receptor (beta chain) sequence. As yet, its antigen is unknown. This sample stems from a study of regulatory T cells in long-lasting Graves disease. General observations from the study: Patients whose Graves' disease persisted exhibited lower TCR diversity than those newly diagnosed.

Time point noted: persistent/refractory GD, antithyroid drugs over 5 years with positive TRAb. Preparation of the TCR library used RNA extracted from PBMCs. Arm-PCR of CDR3 regions and iRepertoire HTBI primers were the basis on which TCR beta libraries were built. TCRdb reanalysed the multiplex PCR reads using MiXCR and keeps one entry per CDR3 protein. The table records around 400,000 distinct CDR3 sequences, over 20% of them present only once. Germline V CDR1 and CDR2: LNHDA, SQIVND (reference sequence). The CDR3 contains 19 residues. With V trimmed by 8 bases and J by 1 base, 22 bases remained unmatched.

The chain recombines TRBV19 with TRBJ1-1; 7 nucleotides align to TRBD1. The receptor comes from a female donor with Graves disease. Sequenced material: peripheral blood mononuclear cells (PBMCs), taken when the disease was refractory, from a patient treated with antithyroid drugs. DNA of the CDR3: TGTGCCAGTGGGATTCCCATCCCGCGGACAGGAGGAACGAACACTGAAGCTTTCTTT. Its protein product is CASGIPIPRTGGTNTEAFF.